The T cell receptor beta chain described here comes from a study of blood T cell repertoires in COVID-19. Study overall: Nucleic acid was either cDNA or gDNA, and it came from T cells, B-cell-depleted T cells, or PBMCs.

CDR1 MDHEN and CDR2 SYDVKM come from the germline V gene. The CDR3 is 12 amino acids. The V end was cut by 5 bases, the J end by 3 bases, with 7 bases between. TCRdb's copy holds only in-frame clones and misses some; the assay was immunoSEQ multiplex PCR. The sample yields 100,000 to 150,000 clones, approximately 90% seen once. The clonotype comes from a woman older than 75 with acute or convalescent COVID-19. Material for sequencing was peripheral blood. The rearrangement joins TRBV28 to TRBJ1-2; D ambiguous. In DNA form, the CDR3 reads TGTGCCAGCAGTGATAGAGACTATGGCTACACCTTC. It codes for CASSDRDYGYTF.